This T cell receptor (beta chain) was profiled in a study of response to subunit inactivated influenza vaccine. Study observations and caveats: That few new T cells are recruited by each seasonal influenza vaccination was the authors' suggestion.

Regarding this clonotype: The antigen is undetermined.

TCRdb fed the RT-PCR reads into MiXCR, producing one record per CDR3 protein. The sample carries about 830,000 distinct CDR3 sequences, 15% to 20% recorded once. The source of this sequence is a man aged 50 to 59 who received an inactivated influenza vaccine. This sample comprised PBMCs from blood, obtained roughly 5 days after vaccination.

In DNA form, the CDR3 reads TGTGCCAGCAGCCCCCAAAACTCAGTGAACACTGAAGCTTTCTTT. Its translation is CASSPQNSVNTEAFF. This chain connects TRBV7-9 to TRBJ1-1; D remains unclear. The V end lost 5 bases, the J end lost 0 bases, and 13 bases lay between the germline ends. CDR1 and CDR2 from the germline V gene are SEHNR and FQNEAQ (reference sequence). There are 15 residues in the CDR3.